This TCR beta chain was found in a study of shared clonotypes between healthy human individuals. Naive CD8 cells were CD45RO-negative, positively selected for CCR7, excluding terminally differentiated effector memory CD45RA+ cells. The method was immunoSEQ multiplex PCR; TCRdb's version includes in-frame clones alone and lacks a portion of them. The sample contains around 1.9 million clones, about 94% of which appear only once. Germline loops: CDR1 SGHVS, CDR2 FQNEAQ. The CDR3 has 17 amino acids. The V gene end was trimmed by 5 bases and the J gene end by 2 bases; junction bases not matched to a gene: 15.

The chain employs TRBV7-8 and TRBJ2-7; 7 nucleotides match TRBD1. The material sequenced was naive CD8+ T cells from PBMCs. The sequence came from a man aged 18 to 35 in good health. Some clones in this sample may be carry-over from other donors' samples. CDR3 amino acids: CASSTPPTRGLTYEQYF. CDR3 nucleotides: TGTGCCAGCAGCACACCCCCCACCAGGGGGTTGACCTACGAGCAGTACTTC.